This T cell receptor beta chain was profiled in a study of cytomegalovirus exposure and HLA in healthy donors. The study ran its PCR with 60 Vbeta and 13 Jbeta primers. The repertoire was sequenced with immunoSEQ multiplex PCR; TCRdb's copy has only in-frame clones and lacks some. The data show 150,000 to 200,000 clones, with approximately 81% seen just once and around 2% held by the top ten. Of note for this clone: Its antigen remains unidentified.

These donors counted as nominally healthy when sampled, but unrecorded immune exposures were likely. V was cut by 5 bases and J by 2 bases, with 13 bases left in between. The CDR3 length is 15 residues. In germline, CDR1 is PRHDT, CDR2 FYEKMQ (reference sequence). Study-level points and caveats: The dataset shows that most TCR sequences were rare, while some public TCRs occurred in many donors. When analyzed later, a missense DCLRE1C variant was found to be linked to TCR beta V- and J-gene trimming. A later analysis revealed that TCR association rates differed between HLA loci, peaking at DRB1 and bottoming out at HLA-C.

The sequenced material came from PBMCs. This chain links TRBV13 with TRBJ2-4, with TRBD2 as a possible D gene (5 bases). The sequence was collected from a woman aged 18-29 years in good health and CMV-seropositive. The CDR3 coding sequence is TGTGCCAGCAGCAGTCGGGGAAAGCCCAAAAACATTCAGTACTTC. Amino acid sequence: CASSSRGKPKNIQYF.